A selection of T cell receptor beta chains follows, all from one sample in a study of OX40 agonist ivuxolimab in advanced cancers. Sequencing used immunoSEQ multiplex PCR; TCRdb keeps in-frame clones, though not all of them. The repertoire has some 58,000 clones, over 80% of them found once; the top ten carry 3.7%. Sequenced material: CD4+ or CD8+ T cells sorted from blood, taken in a trial of the OX40 agonist ivuxolimab. The receptors were sampled from an adult with an advanced solid tumor such as melanoma, head and neck, liver or kidney cancer. Each CDR3 is given with its conserved first and last residue. Fields, in order: V gene, clone size, D gene, J gene, CDR3 protein, CDR3 DNA. A D gene is named only where the DNA matches it firmly. Clone size appears in some rows only: once, few, many, or a class for an expanded clone.

>TRBV7-6|.|TRBD2|TRBJ2-3
CASTDRGGSTDTQYF
TGTGCCAGCACCGACCGGGGCGGGAGTACAGATACGCAGTATTTT
>TRBV5-4|.|.|TRBJ2-5
CASSLGVRNQETQYF
TGTGCCAGCAGCTTGGGGGTGAGAAACCAAGAGACCCAGTACTTC
>TRBV7-9|.|.|TRBJ2-3
CASSPSTDTQYF
TGTGCCAGCAGCCCTAGCACAGATACGCAGTATTTT
>TRBV7-2|.|.|TRBJ2-3
CASSLTALYSNQPQYF
TGTGCCAGCAGCTTAACAGCCCTTTATAGCAATCAGCCCCAGTATTTT
>TRBV11-2|.|TRBD2|TRBJ2-2
CASSSYSGTTGELFF
TGTGCCAGCAGCTCCTATAGCGGGACCACCGGGGAGCTGTTTTTT
>TRBV27|.|TRBD2|TRBJ2-1
CASSLPGLAGDEQFF
TGTGCCAGCAGTTTACCGGGACTAGCGGGAGATGAGCAGTTCTTC
>TRBV18|once|TRBD1|TRBJ2-7
CASSPAGQGEYEQYF
TGTGCCAGCTCACCGGCCGGACAGGGGGAATACGAGCAGTACTTC
>TRBV28|.|TRBD2|TRBJ2-3
CASSFVTSGSLSTDTQYF
TGTGCCAGCAGTTTCGTGACTAGCGGGAGCCTAAGCACAGATACGCAGTATTTT
>TRBV7-2|.|.|TRBJ1-5
CASSLLGGHQPQHF
TGTGCCAGCAGCTTATTAGGGGGGCATCAGCCCCAGCATTTT
>TRBV11-3|.|.|TRBJ2-3
CASSLGLRERSTDTQYF
TGTGCCAGCAGCTTAGGTTTGAGGGAGAGGTCCACAGATACGCAGTATTTT
>TRBV5-4|.|TRBD2|TRBJ2-3
CASSSTSNPDTQYF
TGTGCCAGCAGCTCGACTAGCAACCCAGATACGCAGTATTTT